This TCR beta chain is drawn from a study of graft-versus-host responses after intestinal transplantation. Whole-study context: All of the recipients had induction that used anti-thymocyte globulin, then tacrolimus and steroids for approximately 3 years.

The germline V and J ends were trimmed by 5 bases and 5 bases, with 20 bases remaining between them. The CDR3 loop spans 16 amino acids. Germline-derived CDR1 and CDR2 are SEHNR and FQNEAQ (reference sequence). Assay: immunoSEQ multiplex PCR; the TCRdb copy retains only in-frame clones and omits some. The sample yields tens of thousands of clones, about 88% seen once. This clone was found once. Its antigen remains unidentified. The sequencing here drew on unstimulated CD4+ T cells sorted from spleen or lymph node cells, taken before intestinal transplant. This sequence was found in a human donor who received an intestinal transplant. The chain has TRBV7-9 and TRBJ2-3; tentatively, D is TRBD1 (7 bases). The CDR3 bases are TGTGCCAGCAGCAGGGGGGCAGGGGGAACGCGAGATACGCAGTATTTT. Translated: CASSRGAGGTRDTQYF.